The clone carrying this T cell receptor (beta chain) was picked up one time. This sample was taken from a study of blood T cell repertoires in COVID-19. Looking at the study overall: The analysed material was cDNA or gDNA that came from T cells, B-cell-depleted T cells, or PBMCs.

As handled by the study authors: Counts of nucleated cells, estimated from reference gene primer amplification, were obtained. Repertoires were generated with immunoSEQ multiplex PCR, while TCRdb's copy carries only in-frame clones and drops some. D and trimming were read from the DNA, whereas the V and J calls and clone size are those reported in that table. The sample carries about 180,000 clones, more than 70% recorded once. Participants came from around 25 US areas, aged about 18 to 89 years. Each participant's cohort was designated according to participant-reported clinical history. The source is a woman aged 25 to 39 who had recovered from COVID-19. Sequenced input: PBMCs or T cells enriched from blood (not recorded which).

The CDR3: CATSRGTNEKLFF. The DNA for the CDR3 is TGTGCCACCAGCAGGGGCACTAATGAAAAACTGTTTTTT. The chain employs TRBV15 and TRBJ1-4; D gene unclear. With 3 bases removed from V and 2 bases from J, the gap between germline ends came to 4 bases. From germline, CDR1 is LNHNV and CDR2 YYDKDF (reference sequence). CDR3 size: 13 residues.